This TCR beta chain stems from a study of cytomegalovirus exposure and HLA in healthy donors. About the study: The same platform was used for the 110 or so validation repertoires and the roughly 720 first-cohort repertoires, a later analysis reported. Notes on the study in general: In vitro, three CMV-associated chains proved specific for CMV antigens. The listing of 150 to 200 TCR beta chains classed them as cytomegalovirus-associated. Despite most TCR sequences being rare, some public TCRs occurred in many donors.

V was cut by 0 bases and J by 6 bases, with 9 bases left in between. CDR1 and CDR2 from the germline V gene are LGHNA and YNFKEQ. The CDR3 runs 14 residues. Produced via immunoSEQ multiplex PCR; TCRdb's table is partial and in-frame only. The top ten clones hold over 2.5% of a sample with approximately 98,000 clones, approximately 85% of them seen once. About this clone itself: Its matching antigen is unknown.

This sequence was found in a woman between 18 and 30 years old in good health and CMV-seronegative. Sequencing was performed on PBMCs. V is TRBV4-2 and J is TRBJ1-5; D is ambiguous. CDR3 in amino acids: CASSQDKSGQPQHF. The CDR3 DNA sequence: TGTGCCAGCAGCCAAGACAAGAGCGGTCAGCCCCAGCATTTT.